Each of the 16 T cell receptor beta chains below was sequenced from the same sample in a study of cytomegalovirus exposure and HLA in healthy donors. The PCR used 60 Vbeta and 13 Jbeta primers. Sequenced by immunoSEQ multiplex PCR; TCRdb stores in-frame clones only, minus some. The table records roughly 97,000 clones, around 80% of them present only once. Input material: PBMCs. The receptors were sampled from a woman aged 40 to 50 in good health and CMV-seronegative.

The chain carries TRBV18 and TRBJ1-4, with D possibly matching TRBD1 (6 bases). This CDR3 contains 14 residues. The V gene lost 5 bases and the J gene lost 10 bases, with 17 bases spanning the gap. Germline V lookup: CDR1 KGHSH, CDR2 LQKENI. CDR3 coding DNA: TGTGCCAGCTCATCGGACAGTGGGAAGGGAAAACTGTTTTTT. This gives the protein CASSSDSGKGKLFF.

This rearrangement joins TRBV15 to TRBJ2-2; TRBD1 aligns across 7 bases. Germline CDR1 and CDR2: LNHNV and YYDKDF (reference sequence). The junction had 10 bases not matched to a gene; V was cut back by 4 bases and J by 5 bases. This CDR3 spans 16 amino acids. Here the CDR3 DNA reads TGTGCCACCAGCAACGACAGGGTTAGAAAAACCGGGGAGCTGTTTTTT. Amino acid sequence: CATSNDRVRKTGELFF.

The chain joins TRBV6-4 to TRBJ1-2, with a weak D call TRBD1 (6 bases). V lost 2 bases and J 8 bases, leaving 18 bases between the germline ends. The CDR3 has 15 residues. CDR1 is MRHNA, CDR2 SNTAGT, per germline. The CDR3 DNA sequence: TGTGCCAGCAGTGACCTTCCTACAGGGAAAGACGGCTACACCTTC. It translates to CASSDLPTGKDGYTF.

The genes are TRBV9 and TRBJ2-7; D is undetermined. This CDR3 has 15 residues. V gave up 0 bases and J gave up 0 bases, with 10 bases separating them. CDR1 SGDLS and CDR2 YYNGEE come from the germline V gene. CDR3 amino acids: CASSVGVQASYEQYF. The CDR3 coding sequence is TGTGCCAGCAGCGTAGGAGTTCAGGCCTCCTACGAGCAGTACTTC.

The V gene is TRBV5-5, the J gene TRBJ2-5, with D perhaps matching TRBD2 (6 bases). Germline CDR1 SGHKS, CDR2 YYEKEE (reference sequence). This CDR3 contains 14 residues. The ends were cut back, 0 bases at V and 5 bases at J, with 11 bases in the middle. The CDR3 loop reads CASSLELALETQYF. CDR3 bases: TGTGCCAGCAGCTTGGAACTAGCATTGGAGACCCAGTACTTC.

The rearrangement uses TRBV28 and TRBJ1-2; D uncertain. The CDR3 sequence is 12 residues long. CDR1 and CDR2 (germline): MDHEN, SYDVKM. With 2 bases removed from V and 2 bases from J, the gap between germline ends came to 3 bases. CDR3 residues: CASSLVNYGYTF. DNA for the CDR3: TGTGCCAGCAGTTTAGTAAACTATGGCTACACCTTC.

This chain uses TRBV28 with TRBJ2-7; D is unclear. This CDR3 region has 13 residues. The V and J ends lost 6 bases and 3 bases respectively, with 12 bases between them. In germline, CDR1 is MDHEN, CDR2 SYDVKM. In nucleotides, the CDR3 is TGTGCCAGCAGGCCCGGGTCCGACTACGAGCAGTACTTC. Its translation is CASRPGSDYEQYF.

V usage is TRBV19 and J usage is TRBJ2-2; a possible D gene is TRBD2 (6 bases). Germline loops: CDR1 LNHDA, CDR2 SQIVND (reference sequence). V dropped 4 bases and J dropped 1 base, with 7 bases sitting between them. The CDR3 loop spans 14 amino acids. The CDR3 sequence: CASSTGVNTGELFF. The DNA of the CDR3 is TGTGCCAGTAGTACGGGGGTGAACACCGGGGAGCTGTTTTTT.

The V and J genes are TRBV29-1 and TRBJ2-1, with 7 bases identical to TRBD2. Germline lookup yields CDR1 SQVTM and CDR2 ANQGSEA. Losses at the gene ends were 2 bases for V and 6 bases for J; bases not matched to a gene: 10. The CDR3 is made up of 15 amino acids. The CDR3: CSVEQRGRIGNEQFF. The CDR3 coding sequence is TGCAGCGTTGAACAGCGGGGCAGAATCGGCAATGAGCAGTTCTTC.

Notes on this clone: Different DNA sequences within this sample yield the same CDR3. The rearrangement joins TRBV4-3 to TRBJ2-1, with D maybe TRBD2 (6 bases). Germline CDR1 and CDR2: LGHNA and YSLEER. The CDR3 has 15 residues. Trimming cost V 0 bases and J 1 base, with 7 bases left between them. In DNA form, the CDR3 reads TGCGCCAGCAGCCAAGATGCGGGGTCCTACAATGAGCAGTTCTTC. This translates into CASSQDAGSYNEQFF.

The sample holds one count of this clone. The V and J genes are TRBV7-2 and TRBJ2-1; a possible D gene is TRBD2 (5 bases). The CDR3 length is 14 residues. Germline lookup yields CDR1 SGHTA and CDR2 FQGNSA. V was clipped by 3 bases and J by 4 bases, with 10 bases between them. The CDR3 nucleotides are TGTGCCAGCAGCTTTGTCGGGGAATACAATGAGCAGTTCTTC. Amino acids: CASSFVGEYNEQFF.

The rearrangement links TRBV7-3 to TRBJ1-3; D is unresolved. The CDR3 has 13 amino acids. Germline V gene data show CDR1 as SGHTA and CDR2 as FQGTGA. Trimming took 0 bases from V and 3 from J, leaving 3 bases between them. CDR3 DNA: TGTGCCAGCAGCTTAACCCATGGAAACACCATATATTTT. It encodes CASSLTHGNTIYF.

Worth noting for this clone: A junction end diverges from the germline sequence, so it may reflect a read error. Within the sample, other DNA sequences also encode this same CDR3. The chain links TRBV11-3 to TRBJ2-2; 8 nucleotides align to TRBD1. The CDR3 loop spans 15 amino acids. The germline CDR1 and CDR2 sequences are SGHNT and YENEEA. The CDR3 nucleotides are TGTGCCAGCAGCCTCGACAGGGGTAACACCGGGGAGCTATTTTTT. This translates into CASSLDRGNTGELFF.

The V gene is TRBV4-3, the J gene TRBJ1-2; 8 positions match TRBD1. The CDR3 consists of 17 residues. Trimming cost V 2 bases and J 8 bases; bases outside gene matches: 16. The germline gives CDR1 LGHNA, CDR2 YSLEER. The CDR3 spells CASSQNYPRTGIGGYTF. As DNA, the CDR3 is TGCGCCAGCAGCCAAAACTACCCTCGGACAGGGATAGGGGGCTACACCTTC.

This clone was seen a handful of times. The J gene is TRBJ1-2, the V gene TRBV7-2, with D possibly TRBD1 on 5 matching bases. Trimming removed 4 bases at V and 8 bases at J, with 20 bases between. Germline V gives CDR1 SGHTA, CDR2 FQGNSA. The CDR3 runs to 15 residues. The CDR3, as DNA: TGTGCCAGCAGCTCGTATAGGTTGGGGCGGGAAGGCTACACCTTC. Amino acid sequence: CASSSYRLGREGYTF.

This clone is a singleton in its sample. The CDR3 DNA sequence: TGTGCCAGTAGTCAGGACAGGGGATCGGACACTGAAGCTTTCTTT. It is translated as CASSQDRGSDTEAFF. The chain couples TRBV19 to TRBJ1-1; the match to TRBD1 covers 9 bases. The CDR3 is 15 residues long. The germline CDR1 and CDR2 sequences are LNHDA and SQIVND (reference sequence). V trimming: 5 bases; J trimming: 3 bases; junction bases outside the gene matches: 7.